A selection of T cell receptor beta chains follows, all from one sample in a study of regulatory T cells in long-lasting Graves disease. TCRdb ran MiXCR on the multiplex PCR reads and lists one entry per CDR3 protein. The repertoire holds some 340,000 distinct CDR3 sequences, approximately 25% seen once, with around 30% in the top ten. Sequencing used peripheral blood mononuclear cells (PBMCs), obtained when the disease was refractory, from a patient treated with antithyroid drugs. Every receptor here comes from a middle-aged woman with Graves disease. CDR3s include the opening cysteine and the closing phenylalanine or tryptophan. Fields, in order: CDR3 protein, CDR3 DNA, V gene, J gene, D gene, clone size. The D gene is left open where the match is weak. Size tells how often a clone was seen (once, few, many) or the class of an expanded clone, and some rows leave it out.

CDR3aa: CAISANTGTNYNEQFF
CDR3nt: TGTGCCATCAGCGCTAATACCGGGACTAACTACAATGAGCAGTTCTTC
v_gene: TRBV10-3
j_gene: TRBJ2-1
d_gene: TRBD2
abundance: NA

CDR3aa: CASGELGGWGRGQETQYF
CDR3nt: TGTGCCAGCGGGGAGCTTGGAGGTTGGGGGCGCGGCCAAGAGACCCAGTACTTC
v_gene: TRBV5-6
j_gene: TRBJ2-5
d_gene: NA
abundance: few

CDR3aa: CAISLGQATLPTNEKLFF
CDR3nt: TGTGCCATCAGCCTCGGACAGGCGACTCTTCCAACTAATGAAAAACTGTTTTTT
v_gene: TRBV10-3
j_gene: TRBJ1-4
d_gene: TRBD1
abundance: NA

CDR3aa: CASSHFTGTAHYEQYF
CDR3nt: TGTGCCAGCAGCCACTTTACCGGGACAGCACACTACGAGCAGTACTTC
v_gene: TRBV6-1
j_gene: TRBJ2-7
d_gene: TRBD1
abundance: few

CDR3aa: CASSIMAGRTSKNIQYF
CDR3nt: TGTGCCAGTAGTATAATGGCCGGGCGAACCTCCAAAAACATTCAGTACTTC
v_gene: TRBV19
j_gene: TRBJ2-4
d_gene: NA
abundance: NA

CDR3aa: CASRQGGRETQYF
CDR3nt: TGTGCCAGCAGACAGGGAGGGAGAGAGACCCAGTACTTC
v_gene: TRBV19
j_gene: TRBJ2-5
d_gene: NA
abundance: NA

CDR3aa: CASSSLGGFRTEAFF
CDR3nt: TGTGCCAGCAGCTCGCTGGGGGGTTTTAGAACTGAAGCTTTCTTT
v_gene: TRBV11-2
j_gene: TRBJ1-1
d_gene: NA
abundance: many

CDR3aa: CASSRQATPSSYEQYF
CDR3nt: TGTGCCAGCTCACGGCAGGCCACCCCCAGCTCCTACGAGCAGTACTTC
v_gene: TRBV6-1
j_gene: TRBJ2-7
d_gene: NA
abundance: NA

CDR3aa: CASSERDLPYEQYF
CDR3nt: TGTGCCAGCAGTGAGAGGGACTTGCCCTACGAGCAGTACTTC
v_gene: TRBV12-3/TRBV12-4
j_gene: TRBJ2-7
d_gene: NA
abundance: many

CDR3aa: CASRPTPGNEQYF
CDR3nt: TGTGCCAGCAGACCTACCCCAGGGAACGAGCAGTACTTC
v_gene: TRBV5-4
j_gene: TRBJ2-7
d_gene: NA
abundance: NA

CDR3aa: CSATGATVNIEAFF
CDR3nt: TGCAGTGCTACCGGAGCGACTGTGAACATTGAAGCTTTCTTT
v_gene: TRBV20-1
j_gene: TRBJ1-1
d_gene: NA
abundance: many

CDR3aa: CASSVGVSGEKLFF
CDR3nt: TGTGCCAGCAGCGTGGGTGTGTCGGGTGAAAAACTGTTTTTT
v_gene: TRBV9
j_gene: TRBJ1-4
d_gene: NA
abundance: NA

CDR3aa: CAISETYRANTEAFF
CDR3nt: TGTGCCATCAGTGAGACCTACAGGGCGAACACTGAAGCTTTCTTT
v_gene: TRBV10-3
j_gene: TRBJ1-1
d_gene: NA
abundance: NA

CDR3aa: CSAGDAQGHQPQHF
CDR3nt: TGCAGTGCTGGAGATGCCCAGGGACATCAGCCCCAGCATTTT
v_gene: TRBV20-1
j_gene: TRBJ1-5
d_gene: NA
abundance: NA

CDR3aa: CASSFIRGETQYF
CDR3nt: TGTGCCAGCAGTTTTATAAGGGGGGAGACCCAGTACTTC
v_gene: TRBV12-3/TRBV12-4
j_gene: TRBJ2-5
d_gene: NA
abundance: many

CDR3aa: CASSQGPPGTSNEQYF
CDR3nt: TGCGCCAGCAGCCAAGGCCCTCCCGGGACTAGCAACGAGCAGTACTTC
v_gene: TRBV4-1
j_gene: TRBJ2-7
d_gene: TRBD2
abundance: NA

CDR3aa: CASSWTSGSNQPQHF
CDR3nt: TGTGCCAGCAGTTGGACCAGTGGAAGCAATCAGCCCCAGCATTTT
v_gene: TRBV28
j_gene: TRBJ1-5
d_gene: NA
abundance: few

CDR3aa: CASRGPVEPTDTQYF
CDR3nt: TGTGCCAGCAGGGGCCCGGTAGAACCCACAGATACGCAGTATTTT
v_gene: TRBV28
j_gene: TRBJ2-3
d_gene: NA
abundance: NA

CDR3aa: CASSTRTNSWQYF
CDR3nt: TGTGCCAGTAGTACGAGGACAAATTCTTGGCAGTACTTC
v_gene: TRBV19
j_gene: TRBJ2-7
d_gene: NA
abundance: many

CDR3aa: CSATKAGAGNEQFF
CDR3nt: TGCAGTGCTACAAAAGCGGGAGCGGGCAATGAGCAGTTCTTC
v_gene: TRBV20-1
j_gene: TRBJ2-1
d_gene: TRBD2
abundance: NA

CDR3aa: CASSRNRNTEAFF
CDR3nt: TGTGCCAGCAGCCGAAACAGGAACACTGAAGCTTTCTTT
v_gene: TRBV14
j_gene: TRBJ1-1
d_gene: NA
abundance: few

CDR3aa: CASTSNQPQHF
CDR3nt: TGTGCCAGCACCTCGAATCAGCCCCAGCATTTT
v_gene: TRBV28
j_gene: TRBJ1-5
d_gene: NA
abundance: many

CDR3aa: CASSNLGGTPFQETQYF
CDR3nt: TGTGCCAGCAGCAACCTGGGGGGCACACCATTCCAAGAGACCCAGTACTTC
v_gene: TRBV28
j_gene: TRBJ2-5
d_gene: NA
abundance: many

CDR3aa: CASSPSGRAAGELFF
CDR3nt: TGTGCCAGCAGCCCTAGCGGGAGGGCCGCCGGGGAGCTGTTTTTT
v_gene: TRBV9
j_gene: TRBJ2-2
d_gene: TRBD2
abundance: NA

CDR3aa: CASSSNPRTEAFF
CDR3nt: TGTGCCAGCAGTTCCAACCCCCGCACTGAAGCTTTCTTT
v_gene: TRBV28
j_gene: TRBJ1-1
d_gene: NA
abundance: many

CDR3aa: CASSPRRDGTEAFF
CDR3nt: TGTGCCAGCAGCCCCCGAAGGGACGGCACTGAAGCTTTCTTT
v_gene: TRBV3-1
j_gene: TRBJ1-1
d_gene: NA
abundance: few

CDR3aa: CASSRSRRENNEQFF
CDR3nt: TGTGCCAGCAGCCGCTCCCGGAGGGAGAACAATGAGCAGTTCTTC
v_gene: TRBV7-2
j_gene: TRBJ2-1
d_gene: NA
abundance: once

CDR3aa: CASSYSVASGELFF
CDR3nt: TGTGCCAGCAGTTACTCGGTAGCGAGCGGGGAGCTGTTTTTT
v_gene: TRBV6-6
j_gene: TRBJ2-2
d_gene: NA
abundance: NA

CDR3aa: CASSSPEGATKFGTEAFF
CDR3nt: TGTGCCAGCAGCTCGCCGGAGGGGGCGACGAAATTCGGCACTGAAGCTTTCTTT
v_gene: TRBV5-4
j_gene: TRBJ1-1
d_gene: TRBD1
abundance: NA

CDR3aa: CASSRTSGSADTQYF
CDR3nt: TGTGCCAGCAGTCGGACTAGCGGGAGCGCCGATACGCAGTATTTT
v_gene: TRBV2
j_gene: TRBJ2-3
d_gene: TRBD2
abundance: NA

CDR3aa: CASALTGGKLDF
CDR3nt: TGTGCCAGCGCCCTCACGGGGGGAAAGCTTGATTTT
v_gene: TRBV11-2
j_gene: TRBJ2-3
d_gene: TRBD2
abundance: NA

CDR3aa: CASSLAVGKFSYEQYF
CDR3nt: TGCGCCAGCAGCTTGGCAGTCGGCAAGTTCTCCTACGAGCAGTACTTC
v_gene: TRBV5-1
j_gene: TRBJ2-7
d_gene: NA
abundance: few

CDR3aa: CASSELAGVGIQYF
CDR3nt: TGTGCCAGCAGTGAATTAGCGGGAGTCGGCATTCAGTACTTC
v_gene: TRBV2
j_gene: TRBJ2-4
d_gene: TRBD2
abundance: NA

CDR3aa: CASSLEEGAGEKLFF
CDR3nt: TGTGCCAGCAGCTTAGAAGAGGGGGCAGGTGAAAAACTGTTTTTT
v_gene: TRBV7-9
j_gene: TRBJ1-4
d_gene: TRBD1
abundance: many

CDR3aa: CASSPQGGSGNTIYF
CDR3nt: TGTGCCAGCAGTCCTCAGGGGGGATCTGGAAACACCATATATTTT
v_gene: TRBV27
j_gene: TRBJ1-3
d_gene: TRBD1
abundance: NA

CDR3aa: CAITDGLNYGYTF
CDR3nt: TGTGCCATTACCGACGGATTAAACTATGGCTACACCTTC
v_gene: TRBV10-3
j_gene: TRBJ1-2
d_gene: NA
abundance: NA

CDR3aa: CASSRDSRYYGYTF
CDR3nt: TGTGCCAGCAGCAGGGACAGTAGGTACTATGGCTACACCTTC
v_gene: TRBV2
j_gene: TRBJ1-2
d_gene: TRBD1
abundance: many

CDR3aa: CASSLWPSRTNYGYTF
CDR3nt: TGTGCCAGCAGTTTATGGCCGTCCCGAACTAACTATGGCTACACCTTC
v_gene: TRBV27
j_gene: TRBJ1-2
d_gene: NA
abundance: many

CDR3aa: CASRRFAASQETQYF
CDR3nt: TGTGCCAGCAGACGGTTTGCGGCCTCTCAAGAGACCCAGTACTTC
v_gene: TRBV28
j_gene: TRBJ2-5
d_gene: NA
abundance: many

CDR3aa: CASSHTVGAGTKNTGELFF
CDR3nt: TGTGCCAGCAGCCATACGGTCGGGGCAGGGACGAAGAACACCGGGGAGCTGTTTTTT
v_gene: TRBV11-2
j_gene: TRBJ2-2
d_gene: NA
abundance: NA